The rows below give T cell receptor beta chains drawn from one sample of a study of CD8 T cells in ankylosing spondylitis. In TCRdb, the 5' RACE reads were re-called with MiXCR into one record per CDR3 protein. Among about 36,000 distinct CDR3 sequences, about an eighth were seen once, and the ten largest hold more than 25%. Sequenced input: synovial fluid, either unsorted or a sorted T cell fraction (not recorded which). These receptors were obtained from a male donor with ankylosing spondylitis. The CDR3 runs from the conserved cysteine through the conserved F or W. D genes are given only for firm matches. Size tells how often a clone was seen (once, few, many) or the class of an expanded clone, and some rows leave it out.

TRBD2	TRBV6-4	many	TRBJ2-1	TGTGCCAGCAGTAAGACTAGCTCAGCAGGGAATGAGCAGTTCTTC	CASSKTSSAGNEQFF
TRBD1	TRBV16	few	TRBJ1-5	TGTGCCAGCAGCCCTTGGGACAGGGGGTGGAATCAGCCCCAGCATTTT	CASSPWDRGWNQPQHF
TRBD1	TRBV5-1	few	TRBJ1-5	TGCGCCAGCAGCCCTTGGACAGGGAACAATCAGCCCCAGCATTTT	CASSPWTGNNQPQHF
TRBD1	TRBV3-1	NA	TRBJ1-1	TGTGCCTCCTGCAAGCCCGGGACAGGGAGCATGAACACTGAAGCTTTCTTT	CASCKPGTGSMNTEAFF
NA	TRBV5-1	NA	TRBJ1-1	TGCGCCAGCAGCTTCAGGGACACGGGTGTAGATACTGAAGCTTTCTTT	CASSFRDTGVDTEAFF
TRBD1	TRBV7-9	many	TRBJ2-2	TGTGCCAGCAGCTTGGCGACAGGGTCGAACACCGGGGAGCTGTTTTTT	CASSLATGSNTGELFF
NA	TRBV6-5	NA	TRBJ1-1	TGTGCCAGCACTCACTTTGGAGGGCAACGAGCTTTCTTT	CASTHFGGQRAFF
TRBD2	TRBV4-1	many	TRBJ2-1	TGCGCCAGCAGCCAAGATACGCCGGGACTAGCGGGAGTGCGGGAGCAGTTCTTC	CASSQDTPGLAGVREQFF
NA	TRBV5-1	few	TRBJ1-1	TGCGCCAGCAGCCCGGACAGAGCTAACACTGAAGCTTTCTTT	CASSPDRANTEAFF
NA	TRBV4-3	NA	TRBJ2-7	TGCGCCAGCAGCGCGTGGGGAGGGGGCAGCGACGAGCAGTACTTC	CASSAWGGGSDEQYF
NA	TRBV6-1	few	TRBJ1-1	TGTGCCAGCAGGCCCGGGACACCGAACACTGAAGCTTTCTTT	CASRPGTPNTEAFF